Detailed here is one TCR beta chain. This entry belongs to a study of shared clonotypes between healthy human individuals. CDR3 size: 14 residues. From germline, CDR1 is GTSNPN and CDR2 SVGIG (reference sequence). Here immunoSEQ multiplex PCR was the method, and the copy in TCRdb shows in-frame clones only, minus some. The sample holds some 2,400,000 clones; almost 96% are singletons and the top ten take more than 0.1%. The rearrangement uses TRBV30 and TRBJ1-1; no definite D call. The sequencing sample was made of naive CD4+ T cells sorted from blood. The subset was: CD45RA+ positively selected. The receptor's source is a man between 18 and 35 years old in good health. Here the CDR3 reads CALFELRSNTEAFF. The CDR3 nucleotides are TGTGCTTTATTCGAACTAAGGTCGAACACTGAAGCTTTCTTT.